The clone carrying this T cell receptor (beta chain) was observed once. Mismatch with germline at one junction end may stem from a read error. From approximately 490 ng total RNA, TCR beta cDNA was generated with a primer in the constant region. TCR beta libraries came from three nested multiplex PCR rounds using slightly modified ARM-PCR. TRBV1-TRBV30 forward primers and a C-beta reverse primer were used in the first two PCR rounds, which each ran for around 11 cycles. TCRdb ran MiXCR on the multiplex PCR reads and lists one entry per CDR3 protein. The sample includes 100,000 or so distinct CDR3 sequences, roughly 85% seen only once; the top ten take 15% to 20%. Bulk tissue was left unsorted, and RNA and DNA were co-extracted from roughly 20-30 mg of it. This entry comes from a study of tumor-infiltrating lymphocytes in primary liver carcinoma. The CDR3 runs 18 residues. Germline V CDR1 and CDR2: SGHDN, FVKESK.

This receptor was identified in a man aged 35 to 55 with primary liver carcinoma and hepatitis B virus infection. The chain combines TRBV14 with TRBJ2-7; TRBD2 aligns across 13 bases. Material for sequencing was liver tumor tissue from sampling region 3. The sample's subset: tumor region T3, left-lateral pole. CDR3 sequence (DNA): TGTGCCAGCAACCATACGTCTGGACTAGCGGGAGCCTCCTATGAGCACTACTTC. It encodes CASNHTSGLAGASYEHYF.